The clone carrying this T cell receptor (beta chain) was seen a handful of times. CDR3 size: 16 residues. Germline V CDR1 and CDR2: SEHNR, FQNEAQ (reference sequence). The germline V and J ends were trimmed by 4 bases and 2 bases, with 14 bases remaining between them. This entry belongs to a study of CD4 T cells in relation to SARS-CoV-2 and coronaviruses. TCRdb's copy holds only in-frame clones and misses some; the assay was immunoSEQ multiplex PCR. The sample holds about 59,000 clones, about nine tenths seen once. Before the COVID-19 pandemic, during about 2011-2019, CD4+ T cells were taken from unexposed donors.

Sequenced input: memory CD4+ T cells from PBMCs. The V gene is TRBV7-9, the J gene TRBJ2-2; maybe TRBD1 (6 bases). This clonotype originated in a human donor in good health. Written as DNA, the CDR3 is TGTGCCAGCAGCTCTATGACAGGAGGTAACACCGGGGAGCTGTTTTTT. It yields the protein CASSSMTGGNTGELFF.